Each of the 17 T cell receptor beta chains below was sequenced from the same sample in a study of identical twins. TCRdb re-called the 5' RACE reads through MiXCR, storing one row per CDR3 protein. Of 250,000 or so distinct CDR3 sequences in the sample, about 8.3% were seen once. The same data also went into a second study, on yellow fever vaccine responses in identical twins.

Sequenced input: CD8+ T cells sorted from blood. The source of these receptors is a woman in her late teens or twenties in good health.

This clonotype was counted ten times or more. The CDR3: CASSLAAMDTQYF. The CDR3 DNA reads TGTGCCAGCAGTCTAGCGGCAATGGATACGCAGTATTTT. The chain couples TRBV27 to TRBJ2-3, with 7 bases that match TRBD2. The V and J ends lost 5 bases and 6 bases, in that order; junction bases with no gene match: 5. CDR3 size: 13 residues. Germline V CDR1 and CDR2: MNHEY, SMNVEV (reference sequence).

This clonotype has just a few counts. The rearrangement joins TRBV15 to TRBJ2-1; 9 bases are shared with TRBD1. This CDR3 is built from 15 residues. CDR1 is LNHNV, CDR2 YYDKDF, per germline (reference sequence). The V segment lost 5 bases and the J segment 8 bases; nucleotides outside the gene matches: 10. Here the CDR3 reads CATSGNRGLRDEQFF. CDR3 bases: TGTGCCACCAGCGGAAACAGGGGGCTTAGGGATGAGCAGTTCTTC.

The rearrangement joins TRBV12-3 or TRBV12-4 to TRBJ2-1, with 9 nucleotides matching TRBD2. Germline trimming cut 6 bases from V and 2 bases from J; bases unmatched to any gene: 8. CDR3 size: 16 residues. CDR3 sequence: CASSRLAAIPYNEQFF. CDR3 in DNA: TGTGCCAGCAGCCGACTAGCGGCGATACCCTACAATGAGCAGTTCTTC.

This clonotype was seen only a few times. This chain joins TRBV7-8 and TRBJ2-1; D gene unclear. Germline V gene lookup returns CDR1 SGHVS and CDR2 FQNEAQ. This CDR3 has 17 residues. Trimming cost V 2 bases and J 3 bases, with 17 bases left between them. The CDR3 region is CASSLKLGQWDYNEQFF. The CDR3 region has the DNA TGTGCCAGCAGCTTAAAGTTGGGTCAGTGGGACTACAATGAGCAGTTCTTC.

This chain links TRBV7-9 with TRBJ2-7; 7 bases agree with TRBD2. The CDR3 contains 14 residues. Germline V gene data show CDR1 as SEHNR and CDR2 as FQNEAQ (reference sequence). V gave up 3 bases and J gave up 4 bases; unmatched junction bases: 6. The CDR3 DNA reads TGTGCCAGCAGCTTCCCAGGGAGGGCATACGAGCAGTACTTC. Translated: CASSFPGRAYEQYF.

This clonotype was seen a handful of times. This chain uses TRBV7-9 with TRBJ2-3; TRBD2 matches at 12 bases. Germline V gene data show CDR1 as SEHNR and CDR2 as FQNEAQ (reference sequence). This CDR3 region has 15 residues. The J segment lost 3 bases and the V segment lost 6 bases, leaving 4 bases of the junction unmatched. The CDR3 here is CASRLGTSGTDTQYF. CDR3 nucleotide sequence: TGTGCCAGCAGGTTGGGGACTAGCGGGACAGATACGCAGTATTTT. Supplemented by reference TRBV7-9 and TRBJ2-3, the full variable domain reads DTGVSQNPRHKITKRGQNVTFRCDPISEHNRLYWYRQTLGQGPEFLTYFQNEAQLEKSRLLSDRFSAERPKGSFSTLEIQRTEQGDSAMYLCASRLGTSGTDTQYFGPGTRLTVL.

This clonotype was detected a few times. The rearrangement joins TRBV4-3 to TRBJ1-1; 8 bases fit TRBD1. Germline V gene data show CDR1 as LGHNA and CDR2 as YSLEER. The CDR3 spans 15 residues. The junction had 4 bases not matched to a gene; V was cut back by 0 bases and J by 4 bases. Here the CDR3 DNA reads TGCGCCAGCAGCCAAGACCAGGGGGCCGGCACTGAAGCTTTCTTT. This sequence encodes CASSQDQGAGTEAFF.

This sequence joins TRBV21-1 and TRBJ1-3. TRBV21-1 is classified as a pseudogene. The CDR3 totals 17 residues. Here the CDR3 DNA reads TGTGCCAGCAGCAAACCCGCCTTTCAGGAACGAGGAAACACCATATATTTT. It specifies CASSKPAFQERGNTIYF.

This clonotype showed up many times. The V and J genes are TRBV12-3 or TRBV12-4 and TRBJ2-1; D gene unclear. Trimming removed 3 bases at V and 1 base at J, with 10 bases between. The CDR3 has 15 amino acids. As DNA, the CDR3 is TGTGCCAGCAGTTTCGACGAGACATCCTACAATGAGCAGTTCTTC. Protein: CASSFDETSYNEQFF.

This clonotype was observed at least ten times. This sequence joins TRBV7-2 and TRBJ2-1; D unresolved. Per germline, CDR1 SGHTA and CDR2 FQGNSA. V lost 5 bases, J lost 9 bases, and 14 bases lay in between. CDR3 length: 13 amino acids. The CDR3 DNA sequence: TGTGCCAGCAGCCCAGGTGGTCCTGGTGAGCAGTTCTTC. It translates to CASSPGGPGEQFF.

V and J are TRBV27 and TRBJ1-2; D may be TRBD1 (5 bases). V was clipped by 2 bases and J by 7 bases, with 20 bases between them. The germline CDR1 and CDR2 sequences are MNHEY and SMNVEV (reference sequence). This CDR3 is 16 amino acids long. CDR3 DNA: TGTGCCAGCAGTTTAGTGACGGGGCAAGGCCTGCTTGGCTACACCTTC. Protein sequence: CASSLVTGQGLLGYTF.

This clonotype was observed once. CDR3 sequence: CASSLGLAGLEETQYF. DNA of the CDR3: TGTGCCAGCAGCCTCGGACTAGCGGGATTGGAAGAGACCCAGTACTTC. This rearrangement joins TRBV6-2 or TRBV6-3 to TRBJ2-5, with TRBD2 identical over 12 bases. The CDR3 is 16 residues long. Per germline, CDR1 MNHEY and CDR2 SVGEGT. V lost 6 bases to trimming and J lost 3 bases; unmatched junction nucleotides: 8.

V usage is TRBV10-1 and J usage is TRBJ2-1; 10 bases agree with TRBD2. Germline trimming cut 0 bases from V and 7 bases from J; bases unmatched to any gene: 3. This CDR3 has 15 residues. Looked up from germline, CDR1 is WNHNN and CDR2 is SYGVQD (reference sequence). The DNA of the CDR3 is TGCGCCAGCAGTGAGTCTGGTAGCGGGAGGAATGAGCAGTTCTTC. Translated, it gives CASSESGSGRNEQFF.

There are many counts of this clonotype. This chain connects TRBV6-4 to TRBJ2-2; the D gene could be TRBD1 or TRBD2 (5 bases each). Germline V gene sequence: CDR1 MRHNA, CDR2 SNTAGT. Trimming removed 4 bases from V and 1 base from J, with 10 bases in between. CDR3 length equals 15 residues. The CDR3 is CASSGGAENTGELFF. CDR3 in DNA: TGTGCCAGCAGTGGAGGGGCCGAGAACACCGGGGAGCTGTTTTTT.

Only a few counts were recorded for this clonotype. This chain joins TRBV9 and TRBJ2-7; 13 bases match TRBD2. Losses at the gene ends were 3 bases for V and 4 bases for J; bases not matched to a gene: 4. The germline V gene has CDR1 SGDLS and CDR2 YYNGEE. The CDR3 spans 15 residues. The CDR3 is CASSELAGGPYEQYF. The CDR3 DNA reads as TGTGCCAGCAGCGAACTAGCGGGGGGGCCATACGAGCAGTACTTC. The variable domain in full, with the rest retrieved from reference TRBV9 and TRBJ2-7, is DSGVTQTPKHLITATGQRVTLRCSPRSGDLSVYWYQQSLDQGLQFLIQYYNGEERAKGNILERFSAQQFPDLHSELNLSSLELGDSALYFCASSELAGGPYEQYFGPGTRLTVT.

There are a few counts of this clonotype. The chain uses TRBV11-1 and TRBJ2-2; D gene uncertain. Trimming took 1 base from V and 1 from J, leaving 19 bases between them. CDR3 length: 19 residues. Germline CDR1 is SGHAT and CDR2 is FQDESV (reference sequence). CDR3 amino acids: CASSLVGSLTNLNTGELFF. The CDR3 nucleotides read TGTGCCAGCAGCTTAGTAGGTTCGCTCACGAACTTGAACACCGGGGAGCTGTTTTTT.

This clonotype was observed a few times. This chain uses TRBV11-1 with TRBJ2-7; the D gene is possibly TRBD1 (5 bases). Trimming pared 4 bases from V and 0 bases from J, leaving 22 bases between. Per germline, CDR1 SGHAT and CDR2 FQDESV (reference sequence). This CDR3 is built from 18 residues. The CDR3 reads CASSSAINQGFISYEQYF. DNA for the CDR3: TGTGCCAGCAGCTCAGCGATCAACCAGGGTTTTATCTCCTACGAGCAGTACTTC.